This T cell receptor beta chain stems from a study of cytomegalovirus exposure and HLA in healthy donors. Turning to the study itself: Tens of millions of unique TCRs, all from HLA-typed donors, were included in an early release of the data.

Broader study findings: Per published reports, the classifier diagnosed cytomegalovirus status with high specificity and sensitivity. Sequencing likely produced, as an artifact, a cluster of highly shared sequence variants. Some segments of the V type, notably TRBV6-2 and TRBV6-3, were excluded as indistinguishable.

Trimming stripped 4 bases from V and 3 bases from J, with 10 bases between. Germline V gives CDR1 SGHNT, CDR2 YYREEE (reference sequence). The CDR3 has 13 amino acids. Concerning this clone: The antigen is undetermined.

Amplification used 60 Vbeta primers and 13 Jbeta primers. Measured with immunoSEQ multiplex PCR; TCRdb has only the in-frame clones, and not every one. This table holds fewer than 120,000 clones, approximately 82% found once. The specimen was PBMCs. This TCR was recovered from a man aged 25 to 40 in good health and CMV-seropositive. The chain joins TRBV5-4 to TRBJ1-1; D uncertain. CDR3 sequence reads: CASSQQTHTEAFF. As DNA, the CDR3 is TGTGCCAGCAGCCAACAAACCCACACTGAAGCTTTCTTT.